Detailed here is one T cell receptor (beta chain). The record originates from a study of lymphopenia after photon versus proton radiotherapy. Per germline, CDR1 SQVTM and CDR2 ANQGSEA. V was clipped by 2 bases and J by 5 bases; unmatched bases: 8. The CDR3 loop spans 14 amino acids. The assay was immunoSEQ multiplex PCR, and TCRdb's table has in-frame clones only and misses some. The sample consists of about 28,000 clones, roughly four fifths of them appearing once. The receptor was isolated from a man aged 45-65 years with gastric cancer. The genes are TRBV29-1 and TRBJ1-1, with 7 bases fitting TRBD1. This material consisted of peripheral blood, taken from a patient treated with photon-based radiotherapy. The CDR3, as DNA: TGCAGCGTTGAACCAACAGGGGTCGGAACTGAAGCTTTCTTT. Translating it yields CSVEPTGVGTEAFF.